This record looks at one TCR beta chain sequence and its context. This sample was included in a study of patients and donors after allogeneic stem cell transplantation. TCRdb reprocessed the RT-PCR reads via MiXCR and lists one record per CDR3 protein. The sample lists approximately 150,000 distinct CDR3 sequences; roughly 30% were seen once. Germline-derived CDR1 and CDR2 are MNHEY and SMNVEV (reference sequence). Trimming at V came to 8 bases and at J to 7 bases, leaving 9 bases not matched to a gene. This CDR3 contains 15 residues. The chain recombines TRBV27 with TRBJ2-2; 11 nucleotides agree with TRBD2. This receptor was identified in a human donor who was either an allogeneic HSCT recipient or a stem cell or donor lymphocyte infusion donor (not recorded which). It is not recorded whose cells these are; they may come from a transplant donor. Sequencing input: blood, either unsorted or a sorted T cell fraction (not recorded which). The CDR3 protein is CASRTSGRWNGELFF. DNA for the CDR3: TGTGCCAGCCGAACTAGCGGGAGATGGAACGGGGAGCTGTTTTTT.